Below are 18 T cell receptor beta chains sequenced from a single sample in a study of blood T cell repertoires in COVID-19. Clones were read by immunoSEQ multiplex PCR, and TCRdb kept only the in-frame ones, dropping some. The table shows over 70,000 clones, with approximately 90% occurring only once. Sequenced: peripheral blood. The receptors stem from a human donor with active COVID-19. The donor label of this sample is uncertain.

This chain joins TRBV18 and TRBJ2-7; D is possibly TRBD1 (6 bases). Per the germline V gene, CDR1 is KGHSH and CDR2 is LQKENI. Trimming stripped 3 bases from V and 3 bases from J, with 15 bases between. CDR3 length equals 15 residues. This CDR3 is CASSPGQPHFYEQYF. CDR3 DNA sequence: TGTGCCAGCTCACCGGGACAACCTCACTTCTACGAGCAGTACTTC.

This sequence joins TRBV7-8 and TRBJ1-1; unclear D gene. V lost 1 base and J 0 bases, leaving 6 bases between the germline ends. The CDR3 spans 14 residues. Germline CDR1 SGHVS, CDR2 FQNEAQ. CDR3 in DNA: TGTGCCAGCAGCTTAGAGAGAGTGAACACTGAAGCTTTCTTT. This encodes CASSLERVNTEAFF. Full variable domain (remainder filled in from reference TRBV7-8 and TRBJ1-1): GAGVSQSPRYKVAKRGQDVALRCDPISGHVSLFWYQQALGQGPEFLTYFQNEAQLDKSGLPSDRFFAERPEGSVSTLKIQRTQQEDSAVYLCASSLERVNTEAFFGQGTRLTVV.

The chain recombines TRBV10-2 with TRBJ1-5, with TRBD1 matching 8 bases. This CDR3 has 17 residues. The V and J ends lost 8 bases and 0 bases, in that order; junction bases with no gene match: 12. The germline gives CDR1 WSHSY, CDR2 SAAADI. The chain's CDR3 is CASRQGSNPYSNQPQHF. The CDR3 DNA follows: TGCGCCAGCCGACAGGGGTCAAACCCATATAGCAATCAGCCCCAGCATTTT.

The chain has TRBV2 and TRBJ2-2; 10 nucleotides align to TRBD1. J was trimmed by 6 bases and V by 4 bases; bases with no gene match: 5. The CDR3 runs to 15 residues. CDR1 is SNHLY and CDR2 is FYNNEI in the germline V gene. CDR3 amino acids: CASSALGQGSGELFF. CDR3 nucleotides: TGTGCCAGCAGTGCCCTGGGACAGGGGTCCGGGGAGCTGTTTTTT.

DNA of the CDR3: TGTGCCAGCAGTGACCGAGACAGGGTTTATGGCTACACCTTC. Translation: CASSDRDRVYGYTF. The chain has TRBV2 and TRBJ1-2, with 7 bases lining up with TRBD1. The germline CDR1 and CDR2 sequences are SNHLY and FYNNEI. V was pared by 3 bases and J by 5 bases, with 6 bases of the junction left unmatched. The CDR3 has 14 amino acids.

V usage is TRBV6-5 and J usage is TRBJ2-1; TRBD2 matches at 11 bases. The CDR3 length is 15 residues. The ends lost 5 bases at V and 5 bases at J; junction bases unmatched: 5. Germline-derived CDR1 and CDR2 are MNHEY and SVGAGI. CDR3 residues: CASSKGLAENNEQFF. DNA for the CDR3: TGTGCCAGCAGTAAGGGACTAGCGGAAAACAATGAGCAGTTCTTC.

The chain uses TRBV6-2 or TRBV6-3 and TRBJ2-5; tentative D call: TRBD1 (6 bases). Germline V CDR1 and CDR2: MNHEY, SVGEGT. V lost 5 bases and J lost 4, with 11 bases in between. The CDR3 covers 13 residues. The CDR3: CASSAQGPETQYF. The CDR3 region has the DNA TGTGCCAGCAGTGCACAGGGTCCAGAGACCCAGTACTTC.

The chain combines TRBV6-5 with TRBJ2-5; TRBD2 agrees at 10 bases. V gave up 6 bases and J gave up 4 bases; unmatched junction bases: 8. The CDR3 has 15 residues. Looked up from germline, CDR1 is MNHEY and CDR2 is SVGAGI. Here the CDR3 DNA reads TGTGCCAGCAGACCTGGGGCTAGCGGGGGAGAGACCCAGTACTTC. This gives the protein CASRPGASGGETQYF.

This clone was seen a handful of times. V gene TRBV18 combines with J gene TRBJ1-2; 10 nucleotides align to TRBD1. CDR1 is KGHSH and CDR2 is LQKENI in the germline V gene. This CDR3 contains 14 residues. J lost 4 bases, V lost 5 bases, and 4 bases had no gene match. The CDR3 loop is CASSTGTGVYGYTF. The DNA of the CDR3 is TGTGCCAGCTCAACCGGGACAGGGGTCTATGGCTACACCTTC.

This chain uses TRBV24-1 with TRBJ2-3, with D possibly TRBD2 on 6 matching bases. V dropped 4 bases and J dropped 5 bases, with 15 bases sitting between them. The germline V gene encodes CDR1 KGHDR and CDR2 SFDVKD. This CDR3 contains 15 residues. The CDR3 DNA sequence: TGTGCCACCAGTGACCCCGGGAGCGGGCTAGATACGCAGTATTTT. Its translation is CATSDPGSGLDTQYF.

Here the CDR3 DNA reads TGTGCCAGCAGCCGGCAGTTAGCGGGGGGCACAGATACGCAGTATTTT. Residues: CASSRQLAGGTDTQYF. The chain links TRBV5-5 to TRBJ2-3, with TRBD2 identical over 9 bases. Germline assignment: CDR1 SGHKS and CDR2 YYEKEE (reference sequence). The CDR3 contains 16 residues. V gave up 4 bases and J gave up 1 base; unmatched junction bases: 7.

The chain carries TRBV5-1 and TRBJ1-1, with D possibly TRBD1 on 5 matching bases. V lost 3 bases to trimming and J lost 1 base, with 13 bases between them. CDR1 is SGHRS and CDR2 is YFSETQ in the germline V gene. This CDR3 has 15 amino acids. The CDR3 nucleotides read TGCGCCAGCAGCTCCCGGAGGGGCGAGAACACTGAAGCTTTCTTT. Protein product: CASSSRRGENTEAFF.

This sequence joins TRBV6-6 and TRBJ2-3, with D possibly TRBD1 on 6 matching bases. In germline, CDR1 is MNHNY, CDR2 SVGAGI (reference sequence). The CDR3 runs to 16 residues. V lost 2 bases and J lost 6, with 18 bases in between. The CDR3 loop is CASSYPNNRVSDTQYF. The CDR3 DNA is TGTGCCAGCAGTTACCCCAACAACAGGGTTTCCGATACGCAGTATTTT.

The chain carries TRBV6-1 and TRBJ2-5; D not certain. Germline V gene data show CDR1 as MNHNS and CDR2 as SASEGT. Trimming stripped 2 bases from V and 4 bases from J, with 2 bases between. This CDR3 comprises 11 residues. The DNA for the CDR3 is TGTGCCAGCAGTGAACTAGAGACCCAGTACTTC. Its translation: CASSELETQYF.

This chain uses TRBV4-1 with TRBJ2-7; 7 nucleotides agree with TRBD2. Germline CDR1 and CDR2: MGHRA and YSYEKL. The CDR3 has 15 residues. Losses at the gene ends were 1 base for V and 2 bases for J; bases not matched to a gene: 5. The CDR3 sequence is CASSQVPGGTYEQYF. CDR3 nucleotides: TGCGCCAGCAGCCAAGTTCCCGGGGGGACCTACGAGCAGTACTTC.

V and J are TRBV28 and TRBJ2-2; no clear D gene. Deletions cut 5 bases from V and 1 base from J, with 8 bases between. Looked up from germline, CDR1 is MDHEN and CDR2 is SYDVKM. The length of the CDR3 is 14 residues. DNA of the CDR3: TGTGCCAGCAGTGGGCAGCTGAACACCGGGGAGCTGTTTTTT. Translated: CASSGQLNTGELFF. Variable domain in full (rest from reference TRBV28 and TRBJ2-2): DVKVTQSSRYLVKRTGEKVFLECVQDMDHENMFWYRQDPGLGLRLIYFSYDVKMKEKGDIPEGYSVSREKKERFSLILESASTNQTSMYLCASSGQLNTGELFFGEGSRLTVL.

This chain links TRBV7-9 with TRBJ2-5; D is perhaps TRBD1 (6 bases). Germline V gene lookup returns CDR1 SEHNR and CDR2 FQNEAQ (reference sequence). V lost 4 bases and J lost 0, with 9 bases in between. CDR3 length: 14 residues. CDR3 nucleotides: TGTGCCAGCAGCTCCCGGGACAACCAAGAGACCCAGTACTTC. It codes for CASSSRDNQETQYF. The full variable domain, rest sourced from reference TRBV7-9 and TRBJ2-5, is DTGVSQNPRHKITKRGQNVTFRCDPISEHNRLYWYRQTLGQGPEFLTYFQNEAQLEKSRLLSDRFSAERPKGSFSTLEIQRTEQGDSAMYLCASSSRDNQETQYFGPGTRLLVL.

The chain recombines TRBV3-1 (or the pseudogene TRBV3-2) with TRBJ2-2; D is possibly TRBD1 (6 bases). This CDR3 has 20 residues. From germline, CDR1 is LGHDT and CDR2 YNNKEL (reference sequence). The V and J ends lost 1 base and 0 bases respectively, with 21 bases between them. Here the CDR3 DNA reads TGTGCCAGCAGCCAAGGGCGAAGAGCGAGACAGGTCGCGAACACCGGGGAGCTGTTTTTT. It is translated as CASSQGRRARQVANTGELFF.